This TCR beta chain derives from a study of cytomegalovirus exposure and HLA in healthy donors. The CDR3 has 15 amino acids. The V gene's germline CDR1 is MNHNY and CDR2 SVGAGI (reference sequence). V shed 2 bases and J shed 0 bases, with 8 bases lying between them. Findings and limits, study-wide: A later analysis found TCR association rates differed by HLA locus, highest for DRB1 and lowest for HLA-C.

The PCR was carried out with 60 Vbeta primers and 13 Jbeta primers. TCRdb keeps only in-frame clones here, not all; method: immunoSEQ multiplex PCR. The sample consists of about 150,000 clones, approximately 84% of them appearing once. A remark on this clone: The antigen remains undetermined.

Sample: PBMCs. The chain employs TRBV6-6 and TRBJ2-1, with D perhaps matching TRBD2 (5 bases). The receptor's source is a girl aged 10-17 years in good health and CMV-seropositive. The DNA for the CDR3 is TGTGCCAGCAGTTACCCGGGGATCTCCTACAATGAGCAGTTCTTC. Translated, it gives CASSYPGISYNEQFF.